This is a list of T cell receptor beta chains from one sample in a study of regulatory T cells after allogeneic stem cell transplantation. TCRdb recomputed calls from the 5' RACE reads with MiXCR, one row per CDR3 protein. The sample has 4,500 or so distinct CDR3 sequences; more than 95% are singletons. Sequenced here: sorted CD4+ T cells from blood (whether regulatory or conventional is not recorded), sampled 30 days after allogeneic stem cell transplant. The receptor set was obtained from a human patient who had an allogeneic stem cell transplant, so the T cells may come from the graft donor. Each CDR3 is given without its conserved first and last residue. Fields, in order: V gene, J gene, clone size, CDR3 protein. Clone size is stated in some rows and not others, as once, few, many or a class when expanded.

V gene: TRBV5-1; J gene: TRBJ2-7; clone size: .; CDR3 protein: ASSVLAGAMSEQY
V gene: TRBV5-5; J gene: TRBJ2-1; clone size: once; CDR3 protein: SSRLVARGPYNEQF
V gene: TRBV20-1; J gene: TRBJ2-7; clone size: .; CDR3 protein: CADGLARFNEQY
V gene: TRBV5-1; J gene: TRBJ2-5; clone size: .; CDR3 protein: TINSTVLETQY
V gene: TRBV11-2; J gene: TRBJ2-7; clone size: few; CDR3 protein: ASSVAPGAPDEQY
V gene: TRBV6-5; J gene: TRBJ2-4; clone size: .; CDR3 protein: ANSQRGKNIQY
V gene: TRBV5-1; J gene: TRBJ1-2; clone size: .; CDR3 protein: ACSCRVVADYAYH
V gene: TRBV5-1; J gene: TRBJ1-2; clone size: .; CDR3 protein: ASSRQEGNHGDT
V gene: TRBV2; J gene: TRBJ2-3; clone size: .; CDR3 protein: ASSPGTSGVGTEEQY
V gene: TRBV19; J gene: TRBJ2-7; clone size: .; CDR3 protein: GSSMGITCEQY
V gene: TRBV6-2/TRBV6-3; J gene: TRBJ1-1; clone size: .; CDR3 protein: ASSLTGMNSEAF
V gene: TRBV7-3; J gene: TRBJ2-6; clone size: .; CDR3 protein: GSKKQGTGANDLT
V gene: TRBV29-1; J gene: TRBJ2-1; clone size: .; CDR3 protein: RVARGAGGSYNEQF
V gene: TRBV5-1; J gene: TRBJ2-7; clone size: .; CDR3 protein: ASEPGSGGNYYEQY
V gene: TRBV20-1; J gene: TRBJ2-5; clone size: .; CDR3 protein: GDTPASGDQEAQY
V gene: TRBV2; J gene: TRBJ1-1; clone size: .; CDR3 protein: ASSFDRWDTDDF
V gene: TRBV2; J gene: TRBJ2-2; clone size: .; CDR3 protein: ASSGARAGLVGELF
V gene: TRBV5-1; J gene: TRBJ2-7; clone size: .; CDR3 protein: ASQPGSSENCDEQY
V gene: TRBV6-5; J gene: TRBJ1-4; clone size: .; CDR3 protein: ASRRQGPNEKLF
V gene: TRBV4-2; J gene: TRBJ1-1; clone size: .; CDR3 protein: ASSKSAVGAGEAF
V gene: TRBV5-1; J gene: TRBJ2-7; clone size: .; CDR3 protein: VSSLLALSKYEQY
V gene: TRBV7-3; J gene: TRBJ2-7; clone size: .; CDR3 protein: ASSPTGGGGYNEQY
V gene: TRBV20-1; J gene: TRBJ2-5; clone size: .; CDR3 protein: SARVGGPRENQY
V gene: TRBV11-2; J gene: TRBJ2-7; clone size: .; CDR3 protein: ASSLAPGGPYKQY
V gene: TRBV20-1; J gene: TRBJ1-5; clone size: large; CDR3 protein: SARGPLSTGPQH
V gene: TRBV20-1; J gene: TRBJ2-3; clone size: few; CDR3 protein: SASDPSGEGDTQY
V gene: TRBV5-1; J gene: TRBJ2-7; clone size: .; CDR3 protein: SSQPGASGDYYEQY
V gene: TRBV20-1; J gene: TRBJ2-5; clone size: .; CDR3 protein: CARPTSIGQEAHF
V gene: TRBV5-1; J gene: TRBJ2-5; clone size: .; CDR3 protein: ASSLFEPRRFGIQETQY
V gene: TRBV19; J gene: TRBJ2-7; clone size: .; CDR3 protein: ASSRVVAYEQY
V gene: TRBV7-2; J gene: TRBJ2-7; clone size: .; CDR3 protein: ASSLAPGATYEQY
V gene: TRBV20-1; J gene: TRBJ1-5; clone size: .; CDR3 protein: RAGQGRRHPQH
V gene: TRBV6-5; J gene: TRBJ2-5; clone size: once; CDR3 protein: ASSPRDRPETQY
V gene: TRBV7-3; J gene: TRBJ2-1; clone size: .; CDR3 protein: ASSLTGPYFNEQF
V gene: TRBV20-1; J gene: TRBJ2-5; clone size: .; CDR3 protein: SSTPTSGDQETQF
V gene: TRBV6-5; J gene: .; clone size: .; CDR3 protein: ASSRGGKNIQF
V gene: TRBV5-1; J gene: .; clone size: .; CDR3 protein: ASKPETSGTDDEQF
V gene: TRBV5-4; J gene: TRBJ2-5; clone size: .; CDR3 protein: ASSLYGQGKKAQY
V gene: TRBV7-2; J gene: TRBJ2-3; clone size: .; CDR3 protein: ASSLPSQAGSDKQY
V gene: TRBV6-5; J gene: TRBJ2-5; clone size: .; CDR3 protein: ASSPCGGQETQY
V gene: TRBV20-1; J gene: TRBJ1-1; clone size: .; CDR3 protein: SATPYPNNEAF
V gene: TRBV5-8; J gene: TRBJ1-5; clone size: once; CDR3 protein: DSSVPSPRYQPQH
V gene: TRBV3-1; J gene: TRBJ2-5; clone size: hyperexpanded; CDR3 protein: ASSLGLQETQY
V gene: TRBV5-1; J gene: TRBJ1-2; clone size: .; CDR3 protein: ASSFRGDTNEGYT
V gene: TRBV2; J gene: TRBJ2-3; clone size: large; CDR3 protein: ASSGLSDTQY
V gene: TRBV5-1; J gene: TRBJ2-7; clone size: .; CDR3 protein: ASSFRAGSMYDHY
V gene: TRBV20-1; J gene: TRBJ2-5; clone size: .; CDR3 protein: TTRVGGGRENQY
V gene: TRBV28; J gene: TRBJ2-2; clone size: .; CDR3 protein: GSREGGKTEAQF
V gene: TRBV29-1; J gene: TRBJ2-1; clone size: .; CDR3 protein: SVPPRTGGSYDAHF
V gene: TRBV7-9; J gene: TRBJ2-3; clone size: once; CDR3 protein: ASTPSWTAGYTDTQY
V gene: TRBV11-2; J gene: TRBJ2-7; clone size: .; CDR3 protein: ASRLAPGAPCELY
V gene: TRBV18; J gene: TRBJ1-2; clone size: .; CDR3 protein: ASASSDRGNGYT
V gene: TRBV7-6; J gene: TRBJ2-7; clone size: .; CDR3 protein: ASSGGGEDKQY
V gene: TRBV5-1; J gene: TRBJ2-7; clone size: .; CDR3 protein: ASSRPAGTGSDEQY
V gene: TRBV5-1; J gene: TRBJ2-7; clone size: once; CDR3 protein: ASHPGTNGTYYEQY
V gene: TRBV20-1; J gene: TRBJ2-3; clone size: .; CDR3 protein: SARDAAGERDTQY
V gene: TRBV6-5; J gene: .; clone size: .; CDR3 protein: ASRALAGGPGEQY